The clone carrying this T cell receptor beta chain came up once. The sample belongs to a study of T cell changes during pregnancy in multiple sclerosis. Data came from immunoSEQ multiplex PCR; TCRdb stores just in-frame clones and leaves some out. The sample carries about 36,000 clones, approximately 90% recorded once. This TCR came from a female donor with multiple sclerosis, enrolled in a pregnancy study. Here the sequenced sample was CD4+ T cells from peripheral blood mononuclear cells, taken in the first trimester of pregnancy.

DNA of the CDR3: TGTGCCAGCTCACTCGGGACTAGCGGGGCTTATAATGAGCAGTTCTTC. The encoded protein is CASSLGTSGAYNEQFF. V is TRBV18 and J is TRBJ2-1; 13 nucleotides line up with TRBD2. Germline-derived CDR1 and CDR2 are KGHSH and LQKENI. V dropped 4 bases and J dropped 7; count of bases not matched to a gene: 7. This CDR3 has 16 amino acids.